This is a list of T cell receptor beta chains from one sample in a study of blood T cell repertoires in COVID-19. Some clones are missing from TCRdb's copy, which holds only in-frame ones; the method was immunoSEQ multiplex PCR. The sample lists hundreds of thousands of clones, over 70% occurring once. The sample taken for sequencing was peripheral blood. Source of these receptors: a human donor in a cohort sampled during active COVID-19. Both conserved end residues are part of each CDR3. Each record gives: J gene, clone size, D gene, V gene, CDR3 protein, CDR3 DNA. A D gene is named only where the DNA matches it firmly. Clone size is given for some rows only: seen once, a few or many times, or a class if the clone is expanded.

TRBJ2-2 | few | TRBD1 | TRBV5-4 | CASSFSGTGGTGELFF | TGTGCCAGCAGCTTTTCCGGGACAGGGGGCACCGGGGAGCTGTTTTTT
TRBJ1-2 | NA | NA | TRBV18 | CASSPSSQGPTNYGYTF | TGTGCCAGCTCACCCTCGTCCCAGGGTCCTACGAACTATGGCTACACCTTC
TRBJ2-2 | NA | NA | TRBV3-1/TRBV3-2 | CASSSGIGGTGELFF | TGTGCCAGCAGTTCGGGAATCGGTGGCACCGGGGAGCTGTTTTTT
TRBJ1-1 | NA | TRBD1 | TRBV6-6 | CASSPQITTGRNTEAFF | TGTGCCAGCAGTCCTCAAATAACGACAGGGCGAAACACTGAAGCTTTCTTT
TRBJ2-7 | NA | NA | TRBV5-1 | CASGSRELDEQYF | TGCGCCAGCGGATCCCGGGAATTGGACGAGCAGTACTTC
TRBJ1-6 | NA | NA | TRBV27 | CASRPYPGRSSYNSPLHF | TGTGCCAGCAGACCCTATCCGGGTCGAAGCTCCTATAATTCACCCCTCCACTTT
TRBJ1-6 | NA | NA | TRBV11-2 | CASSFGWAGYNSPLHF | TGTGCCAGCAGCTTTGGCTGGGCGGGGTATAATTCACCCCTCCACTTT
TRBJ2-7 | NA | TRBD1 | TRBV2 | CASSESRGTGYEQYF | TGTGCCAGCAGTGAGAGCCGCGGGACAGGTTACGAGCAGTACTTC
TRBJ2-7 | NA | TRBD2 | TRBV5-1 | CASSRTLLGIAGVALGYEQYF | TGCGCCAGCAGCCGAACTTTACTCGGGATAGCGGGAGTGGCCCTGGGCTACGAGCAGTACTTC
TRBJ1-6 | few | TRBD1 | TRBV2 | CASRFTGADNSPLHF | TGTGCCAGCAGATTTACAGGGGCCGATAATTCACCCCTCCACTTT
TRBJ2-7 | NA | NA | TRBV7-2 | CASSSYRVTYEQYF | TGTGCCAGCAGCAGTTACAGGGTTACCTACGAGCAGTACTTC
TRBJ1-5 | NA | NA | TRBV3-1/TRBV3-2 | CASSKTTGKDQHF | TGTGCCAGCAGTAAAACTACAGGGAAGGACCAGCATTTT
TRBJ2-3 | NA | TRBD2 | TRBV3-1/TRBV3-2 | CASSQLAGGHTDTQYF | TGTGCCAGCAGCCAACTAGCGGGGGGGCACACAGATACGCAGTATTTT
TRBJ2-7 | NA | NA | TRBV27 | CASSLAGPYEQYF | TGTGCCAGCAGTTTAGCGGGACCCTACGAGCAGTACTTC
TRBJ2-7 | NA | TRBD1 | TRBV9 | CASSTGVSYEQYF | TGTGCCAGCAGTACAGGGGTTTCCTACGAGCAGTACTTC
TRBJ2-1 | NA | NA | TRBV11-3 | CASSLGESDEQFF | TGTGCCAGCAGCTTAGGGGAGTCGGATGAGCAGTTCTTC
TRBJ1-2 | NA | TRBD1 | TRBV2 | CASWARQGHGYTF | TGTGCCAGCTGGGCGCGACAGGGACATGGCTACACCTTC
TRBJ1-1 | NA | NA | TRBV7-9 | CASSLARLMNTEAFF | TGTGCCAGCAGCTTAGCCAGGTTAATGAACACTGAAGCTTTCTTT
TRBJ2-5 | NA | TRBD2 | TRBV5-1 | CASSLVGEGQETQYF | TGCGCCAGCAGCTTGGTGGGGGAGGGCCAGGAGACCCAGTACTTC
TRBJ2-7 | once | NA | TRBV6-1 | CASSEWKAVEEQYF | TGTGCCAGCAGTGAATGGAAGGCGGTAGAGGAGCAGTACTTC
TRBJ2-1 | NA | NA | TRBV4-3 | CASSQETREKQFF | TGCGCCAGCAGCCAAGAGACCCGGGAGAAGCAGTTCTTC
TRBJ2-5 | NA | NA | TRBV7-7 | CASSKTIGAETQYF | TGTGCTAGCAGCAAAACGATTGGGGCGGAGACCCAGTACTTC
TRBJ1-2 | NA | NA | TRBV13 | CASSLGGSSYGYTF | TGTGCCAGCAGCTTGGGGGGTAGTAGCTATGGCTACACCTTC
TRBJ1-1 | NA | TRBD1 | TRBV19 | CASSTRLWTGGDETEAFF | TGTGCCAGTAGTACCCGACTATGGACAGGGGGCGATGAAACTGAAGCTTTCTTT
TRBJ1-6 | once | NA | TRBV28 | CASTGYNSPLHF | TGTGCCAGCACAGGGTATAATTCACCCCTCCACTTT
TRBJ2-3 | NA | NA | TRBV27 | CASSLIGQHPTDTQYF | TGTGCCAGCAGTTTAATAGGACAGCACCCCACAGATACGCAGTATTTT
TRBJ1-1 | NA | NA | TRBV7-2 | CASSPRGLGRTEAFF | TGTGCCAGCAGCCCGCGGGGGTTAGGGAGAACTGAAGCTTTCTTT
TRBJ2-7 | NA | NA | TRBV2 | CASSVVRTYEQYF | TGTGCCAGCAGTGTAGTGCGAACCTACGAGCAGTACTTC
TRBJ1-5 | NA | NA | TRBV6-5 | CASSYKIDSNQPQHF | TGTGCCAGCAGTTACAAGATAGATAGCAATCAGCCCCAGCATTTT
TRBJ1-3 | few | TRBD1 | TRBV25-1 | CASSVRQGKGNTIYF | TGTGCCAGCAGTGTCCGACAGGGTAAGGGAAACACCATATATTTT
TRBJ2-1 | NA | TRBD2 | TRBV5-1 | CASNREVGYNEQFF | TGCGCCAGCAACCGGGAGGTGGGTTACAATGAGCAGTTCTTC
TRBJ1-6 | NA | NA | TRBV11-2 | CASSLTGGPADSPLHF | TGTGCCAGCAGCTTAACGGGGGGCCCGGCAGATTCACCCCTCCACTTT
TRBJ2-3 | NA | NA | TRBV18 | CASSPVPGTDTQYF | TGTGCCAGCTCACCAGTACCAGGGACAGATACGCAGTATTTT
TRBJ2-7 | NA | TRBD2 | TRBV4-1 | CASSRPGLGDYEQYF | TGCGCCAGCAGCCGGCCGGGACTAGGCGACTACGAGCAGTACTTC
TRBJ2-1 | few | NA | TRBV15 | CATSRDNRGTLPYNEQFF | TGTGCCACCAGCAGAGACAATAGGGGCACCCTCCCCTACAATGAGCAGTTCTTC
TRBJ2-3 | NA | NA | TRBV4-3 | CASSQRPRATDTQYF | TGCGCCAGCAGCCAGCGTCCGAGGGCCACAGATACGCAGTATTTT
TRBJ2-1 | NA | TRBD2 | TRBV7-8 | CASSLGGLAVEQFF | TGTGCCAGCAGCTTAGGGGGACTAGCGGTTGAGCAGTTCTTC
TRBJ1-4 | NA | TRBD1 | TRBV19 | CASSHGTGGEEKLFF | TGTGCCAGTAGTCATGGGACAGGGGGCGAAGAAAAACTGTTTTTT
TRBJ2-7 | NA | TRBD2 | TRBV2 | CASRHRLAALFEQYF | TGTGCCAGCAGACATCGACTAGCGGCTCTTTTCGAGCAGTACTTC
TRBJ2-7 | NA | NA | TRBV6-5 | CASSYRDEQYF | TGTGCCAGCAGTTATCGGGACGAGCAGTACTTC
TRBJ2-4 | NA | TRBD2 | TRBV6-5 | CASRATGGKNIQYF | TGTGCCAGCAGGGCGACGGGGGGTAAAAACATTCAGTACTTC
TRBJ1-2 | NA | NA | TRBV6-5 | CASSPRGTYGYTF | TGTGCCAGCAGCCCAAGGGGTACCTATGGCTACACCTTC
TRBJ2-3 | NA | NA | TRBV19 | CASGQPVAYTDTQYF | TGTGCCAGTGGACAGCCGGTGGCTTACACAGATACGCAGTATTTT
TRBJ1-2 | NA | NA | TRBV6-5 | CASSHSYGYTF | TGTGCCAGCAGCCATTCCTATGGCTACACCTTC
TRBJ1-2 | NA | NA | TRBV5-5 | CASSLWEGYGYTF | TGTGCCAGCAGCTTGTGGGAGGGCTATGGCTACACCTTC
TRBJ2-7 | NA | TRBD2 | TRBV28 | CASSSVTSGAYEQYF | TGTGCCAGCAGTTCGGTGACTAGCGGAGCCTACGAGCAGTACTTC
TRBJ2-7 | NA | NA | TRBV19 | CASSLGPSTDEQYF | TGTGCCAGTAGTTTAGGACCTAGCACGGACGAGCAGTACTTC
TRBJ2-3 | few | TRBD2 | TRBV19 | CASSIGTSGTDTQYF | TGTGCCAGTAGTATAGGGACTAGCGGCACAGATACGCAGTATTTT
TRBJ1-6 | NA | NA | TRBV3-1/TRBV3-2 | CASSGYDRFNSPLHF | TGTGCCAGCAGCGGTTATGACAGGTTCAATTCACCCCTCCACTTT
TRBJ2-3 | NA | TRBD2 | TRBV9 | CASSVGASGGSRDTQYF | TGTGCCAGCAGCGTAGGGGCTAGCGGGGGGTCAAGAGATACGCAGTATTTT
TRBJ1-1 | NA | NA | TRBV18 | CASSVSKNTEAFF | TGTGCCAGCTCAGTTTCAAAGAACACTGAAGCTTTCTTT
TRBJ1-1 | NA | TRBD1 | TRBV7-2 | CASSWDRGRMLNTEAFF | TGTGCCAGCAGCTGGGACAGGGGGCGGATGTTGAACACTGAAGCTTTCTTT
TRBJ1-1 | NA | NA | TRBV11-2 | CASSPRTANTEAFF | TGTGCCAGCAGCCCCCGGACAGCGAACACTGAAGCTTTCTTT
TRBJ2-1 | NA | TRBD2 | TRBV7-2 | CASSLVAGGPNEQFF | TGTGCCAGCAGCTTAGTAGCGGGGGGGCCCAATGAGCAGTTCTTC
TRBJ2-5 | once | TRBD2 | TRBV6-5 | CASSIRRGETQYF | TGTGCCAGCAGTATTAGGCGGGGGGAGACCCAGTACTTC
TRBJ1-4 | NA | NA | TRBV25-1 | CASRGVGREKLFF | TGTGCCAGCCGCGGGGTAGGTCGTGAAAAACTGTTTTTT